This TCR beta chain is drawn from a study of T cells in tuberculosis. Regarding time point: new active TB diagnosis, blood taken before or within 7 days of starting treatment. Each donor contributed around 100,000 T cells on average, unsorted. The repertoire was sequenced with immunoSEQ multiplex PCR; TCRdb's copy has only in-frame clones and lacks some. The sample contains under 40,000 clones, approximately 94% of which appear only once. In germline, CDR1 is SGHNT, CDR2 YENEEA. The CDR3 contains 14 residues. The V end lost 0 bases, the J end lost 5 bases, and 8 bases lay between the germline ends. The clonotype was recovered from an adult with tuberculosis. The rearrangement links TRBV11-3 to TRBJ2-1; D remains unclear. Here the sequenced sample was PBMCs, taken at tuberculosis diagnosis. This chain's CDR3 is CASSLDRVDNEQFF. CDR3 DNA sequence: TGTGCCAGCAGCTTAGATCGGGTCGACAATGAGCAGTTCTTC.